A selection of T cell receptor beta chains follows, all from one sample in a study of sequential checkpoint blockade in melanoma. Produced via immunoSEQ multiplex PCR; TCRdb's table is partial and in-frame only. The table lists approximately 20,000 clones, just under 75% of them singletons, with about 20% in the top ten. The sample here was CD8+ T cells sorted from blood (inferred from file names), taken from a patient given nivolumab and ipilimumab in sequence. The receptors come from a human donor with melanoma. The CDR3 runs from the conserved cysteine through the conserved F or W. A D gene is named only where the DNA matches it firmly. A row's size may be missing; if present it is once, few, many or a size class.

CDR3	DNA	J	V	D	size
CASTQPPGQVPYEQYF	TGTGCCAGCACCCAGCCCCCCGGACAGGTTCCCTACGAGCAGTACTTC	TRBJ2-7	TRBV28	TRBD1	-
CASSSGQEESTEAFF	TGTGCTAGCAGCTCCGGACAGGAGGAGAGCACTGAAGCTTTCTTT	TRBJ1-1	TRBV7-7	TRBD1	few
CASSQDPGAESYEQYF	TGCGCCAGCAGCCAAGATCCAGGGGCTGAATCCTACGAGCAGTACTTC	TRBJ2-7	TRBV4-1	-	-
CASSLGRTYEQYF	TGTGCCAGCAGCTTGGGCAGAACCTACGAGCAGTACTTC	TRBJ2-7	TRBV11-2	-	-
CASSPGTDEQYF	TGTGCCAGCTCACCCGGGACTGACGAGCAGTACTTC	TRBJ2-7	TRBV18	-	-
CASSSDRELYNEQFF	TGTGCCAGCAGTTCCGACAGGGAGCTCTACAATGAGCAGTTCTTC	TRBJ2-1	TRBV7-9	TRBD1	-
CASSAGGSGNTIYF	TGTGCCAGCAGCGCAGGGGGGTCTGGAAACACCATATATTTT	TRBJ1-3	TRBV9	TRBD1	-
CASSPGQGVTEAFF	TGTGCCAGCAGTCCGGGACAGGGTGTCACTGAAGCTTTCTTT	TRBJ1-1	TRBV27	TRBD1	-
CASSLAGRETQYF	TGTGCCAGCAGCTTGGCGGGGAGGGAGACCCAGTACTTC	TRBJ2-5	TRBV5-6	-	few
CASSLYGTGNEQYF	TGTGCCAGCAGTTTATATGGGACAGGGAACGAGCAGTACTTC	TRBJ2-7	TRBV28	TRBD1	-